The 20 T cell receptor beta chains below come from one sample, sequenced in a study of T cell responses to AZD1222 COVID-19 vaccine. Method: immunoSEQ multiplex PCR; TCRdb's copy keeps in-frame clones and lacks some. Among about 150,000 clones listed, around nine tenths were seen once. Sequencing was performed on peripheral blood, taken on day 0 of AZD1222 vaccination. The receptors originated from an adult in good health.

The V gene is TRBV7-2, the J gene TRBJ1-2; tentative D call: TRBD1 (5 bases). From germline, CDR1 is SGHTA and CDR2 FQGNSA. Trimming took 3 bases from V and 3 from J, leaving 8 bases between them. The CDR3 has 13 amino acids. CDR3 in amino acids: CASSLGEDYGYTF. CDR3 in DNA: TGTGCCAGCAGCTTGGGGGAGGACTATGGCTACACCTTC.

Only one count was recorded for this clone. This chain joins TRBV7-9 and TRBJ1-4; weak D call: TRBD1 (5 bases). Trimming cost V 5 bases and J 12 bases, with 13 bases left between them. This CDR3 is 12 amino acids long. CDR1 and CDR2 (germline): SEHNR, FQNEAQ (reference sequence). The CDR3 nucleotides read TGTGCCAGCAGCCGAGGCGGGGGGGAACTGTTTTTT. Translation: CASSRGGGELFF.

As DNA, the CDR3 is TGTGCAAGTCGCTTAGGGCCCTTTACCCGGGGGGGATACTACAATGAGCAGTTCTTC. Translation gives CASRLGPFTRGGYYNEQFF. The chain couples TRBV12-2 to TRBJ2-1; the table calls TRBD2, which could not be checked here. TRBV12-2 is noted as a pseudogene. This CDR3 is built from 19 residues.

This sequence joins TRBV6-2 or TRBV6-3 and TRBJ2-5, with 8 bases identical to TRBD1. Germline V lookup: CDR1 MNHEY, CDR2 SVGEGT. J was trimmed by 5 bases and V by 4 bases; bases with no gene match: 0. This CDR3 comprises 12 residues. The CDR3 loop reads CASSWTGETQYF. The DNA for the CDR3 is TGTGCCAGCAGTTGGACAGGGGAGACCCAGTACTTC.

The CDR3 DNA follows: TGCGCCAGCAGCCAAGTAGTAGTCAATCAGCCCCAGCATTTT. The encoded protein is CASSQVVVNQPQHF. The chain links TRBV4-1 to TRBJ1-5, with D unclear. This CDR3 has 14 residues. CDR1 is MGHRA, CDR2 YSYEKL, per germline. Trimming took off 1 base at V and 3 bases at J, with 7 bases between the two ends.

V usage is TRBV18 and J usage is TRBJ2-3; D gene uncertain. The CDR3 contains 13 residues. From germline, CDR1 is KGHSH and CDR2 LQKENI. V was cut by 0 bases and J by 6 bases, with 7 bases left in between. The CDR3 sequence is CASSPPRTDTQYF. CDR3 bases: TGTGCCAGCTCACCACCGAGGACGGATACGCAGTATTTT.

CDR3 loop: CASSQAGSYEQYF. The CDR3 DNA sequence: TGCGCCAGCAGCCAAGCAGGGTCCTACGAGCAGTACTTC. V usage is TRBV4-1 and J usage is TRBJ2-7; perhaps TRBD1 as D (5 bases). CDR1 is MGHRA and CDR2 is YSYEKL in the germline V gene. The CDR3 is 13 amino acids. V was trimmed by 1 base and J by 1 base, leaving 5 bases between them.

The CDR3 spells CASRGGFRMRGYGYTF. For the CDR3, the DNA is TGTGCCAGCAGGGGCGGTTTCCGGATGAGGGGCTATGGCTACACCTTC. This chain connects TRBV28 to TRBJ1-2; D might be TRBD1 (5 bases). Germline V CDR1 and CDR2: MDHEN, SYDVKM. Trimming stripped 6 bases from V and 4 bases from J, with 21 bases between. This CDR3 contains 16 residues.

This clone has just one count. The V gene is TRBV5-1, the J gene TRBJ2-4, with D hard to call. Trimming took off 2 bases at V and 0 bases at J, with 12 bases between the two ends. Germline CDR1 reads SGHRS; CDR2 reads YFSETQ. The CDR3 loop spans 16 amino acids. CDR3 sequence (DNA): TGCGCCAGCAGCTTACAGTCCTACGGAGCCAAAAACATTCAGTACTTC. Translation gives CASSLQSYGAKNIQYF.

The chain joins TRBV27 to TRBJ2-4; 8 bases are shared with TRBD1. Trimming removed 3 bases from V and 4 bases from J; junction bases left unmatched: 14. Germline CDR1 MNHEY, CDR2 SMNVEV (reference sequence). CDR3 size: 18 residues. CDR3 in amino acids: CASSLVVRATGDKNIQYF. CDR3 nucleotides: TGTGCCAGCAGTTTGGTAGTTCGGGCGACAGGGGATAAAAACATTCAGTACTTC.

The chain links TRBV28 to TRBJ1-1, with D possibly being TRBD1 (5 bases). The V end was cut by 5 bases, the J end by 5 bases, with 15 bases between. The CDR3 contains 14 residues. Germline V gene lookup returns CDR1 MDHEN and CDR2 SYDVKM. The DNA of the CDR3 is TGTGCCAGCAGTCAGGGACGGGGGGGAACTGAAGCTTTCTTT. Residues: CASSQGRGGTEAFF. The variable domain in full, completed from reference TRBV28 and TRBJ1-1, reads DVKVTQSSRYLVKRTGEKVFLECVQDMDHENMFWYRQDPGLGLRLIYFSYDVKMKEKGDIPEGYSVSREKKERFSLILESASTNQTSMYLCASSQGRGGTEAFFGQGTRLTVV.

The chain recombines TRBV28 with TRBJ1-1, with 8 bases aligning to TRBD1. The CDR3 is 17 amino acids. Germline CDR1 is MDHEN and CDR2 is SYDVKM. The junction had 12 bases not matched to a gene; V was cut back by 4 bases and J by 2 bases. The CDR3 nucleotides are TGTGCCAGCAGTTCCTCCGGACAGGGCAGGAGAAACACTGAAGCTTTCTTT. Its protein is CASSSSGQGRRNTEAFF.

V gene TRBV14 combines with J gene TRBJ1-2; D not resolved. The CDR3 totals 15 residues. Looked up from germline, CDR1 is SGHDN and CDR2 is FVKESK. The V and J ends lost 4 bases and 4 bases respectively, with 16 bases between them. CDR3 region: CASSPAGGESYGYTF. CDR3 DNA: TGTGCCAGCAGCCCCGCCGGCGGGGAGAGCTATGGCTACACCTTC.

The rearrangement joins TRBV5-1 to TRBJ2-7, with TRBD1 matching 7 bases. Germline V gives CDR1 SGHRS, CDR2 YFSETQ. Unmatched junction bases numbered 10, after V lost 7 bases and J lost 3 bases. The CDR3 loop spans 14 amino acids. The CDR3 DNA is TGCGCCAGCTGGCAAACCGGGACAGACTACGAGCAGTACTTC. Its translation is CASWQTGTDYEQYF.

CDR3 in amino acids: CASSTRLGSYEQYF. The CDR3 DNA follows: TGTGCCAGCAGCACCCGACTAGGGTCCTACGAGCAGTACTTC. The J gene is TRBJ2-7, the V gene TRBV5-4, with a possible D match to TRBD2 (6 bases). Germline V gives CDR1 SGHNT, CDR2 YYREEE (reference sequence). V was shortened by 4 bases and J by 1 base, with 12 bases between the two germline ends. This CDR3 region has 14 residues.

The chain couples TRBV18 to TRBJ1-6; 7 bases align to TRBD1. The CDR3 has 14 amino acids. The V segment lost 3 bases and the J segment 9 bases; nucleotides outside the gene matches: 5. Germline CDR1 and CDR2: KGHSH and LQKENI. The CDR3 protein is CASSPDRVGSPLHF. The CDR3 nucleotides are TGTGCCAGCTCACCTGACAGGGTTGGTTCACCCCTCCACTTT.

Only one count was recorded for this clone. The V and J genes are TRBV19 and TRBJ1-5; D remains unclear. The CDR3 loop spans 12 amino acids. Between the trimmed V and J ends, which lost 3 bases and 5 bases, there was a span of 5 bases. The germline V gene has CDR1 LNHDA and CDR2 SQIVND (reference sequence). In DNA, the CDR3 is TGTGCCAGTAGTATCGGCGATCAGCCCCAGCATTTT. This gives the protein CASSIGDQPQHF. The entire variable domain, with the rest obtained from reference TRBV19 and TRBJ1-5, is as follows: DGGITQSPKYLFRKEGQNVTLSCEQNLNHDAMYWYRQDPGQGLRLIYYSQIVNDFQKGDIAEGYSVSREKKESFPLTVTSAQKNPTAFYLCASSIGDQPQHFGDGTRLSIL.

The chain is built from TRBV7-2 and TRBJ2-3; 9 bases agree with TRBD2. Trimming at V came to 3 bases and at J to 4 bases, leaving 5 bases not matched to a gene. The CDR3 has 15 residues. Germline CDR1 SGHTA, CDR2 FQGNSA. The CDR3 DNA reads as TGTGCCAGCAGCTTCAGCGGGGGGATCGCAGATACGCAGTATTTT. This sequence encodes CASSFSGGIADTQYF.

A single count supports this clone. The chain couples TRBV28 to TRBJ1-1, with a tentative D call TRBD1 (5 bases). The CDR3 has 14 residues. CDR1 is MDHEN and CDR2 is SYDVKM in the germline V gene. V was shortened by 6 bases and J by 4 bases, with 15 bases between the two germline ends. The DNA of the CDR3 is TGTGCCAGCAGCATTCCCCAGGGTGTCACTGAAGCTTTCTTT. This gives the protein CASSIPQGVTEAFF.

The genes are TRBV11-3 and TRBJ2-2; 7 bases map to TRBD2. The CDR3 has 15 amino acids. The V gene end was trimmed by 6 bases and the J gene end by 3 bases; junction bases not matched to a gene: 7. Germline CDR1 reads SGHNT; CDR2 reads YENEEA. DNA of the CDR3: TGTGCCAGCAGGTTTAGCGGGCGATACACCGGGGAGCTGTTTTTT. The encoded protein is CASRFSGRYTGELFF.